These 8 T cell receptor beta chains were all obtained from the same sample, sequenced in a study of spatial heterogeneity in lung cancer. Study-level findings and limits: Mutation counts in tumors were tracked by counts of expanded intratumoral alpha and beta TCRs.

These TCRs' antigens remain unknown. Noted time point: sample taken at primary tumor resection. TCRdb reprocessed the 5' RACE reads via MiXCR and lists one record per CDR3 protein. The table shows about 7,900 distinct CDR3 sequences, with less than 8.5% occurring only once. The input for sequencing was lung tumor tissue, taken at surgery. The receptors come from a female donor with early-stage non-small cell lung cancer.

This clonotype was observed at least ten times. This beta chain was picked up by a library intended for alpha chains and is off target, so its count carries little meaning. The V and J genes are TRBV28 and TRBJ2-7; D is undetermined. Trimming took 3 bases from V and 3 from J, leaving 9 bases between them. The CDR3 consists of 13 residues. Germline-derived CDR1 and CDR2 are MDHEN and SYDVKM. CDR3 loop: CASSLDVGYEQYF. In DNA, the CDR3 is TGTGCCAGCAGTTTGGACGTGGGCTACGAGCAGTACTTC.

With respect to this clonotype: Since the library was made to target alpha chains, this beta chain is a stray read and its abundance is not meaningful. J is TRBJ2-7 and V is TRBV6-5, with 11 positions matching TRBD2. The CDR3 sequence is 14 residues long. Trimming removed 6 bases from V and 4 bases from J; junction bases left unmatched: 5. Germline V gene sequence: CDR1 MNHEY, CDR2 SVGAGI. The CDR3 DNA reads TGTGCCAGCAGAATCACTAGCGGGAGTTACGAGCAGTACTTC. Its translation: CASRITSGSYEQYF.

This clonotype was picked up many times. This beta chain is an off-target read within a library intended for alpha chains, so its frequency means little. The V gene is TRBV5-1, the J gene TRBJ2-1; weak D call: TRBD2 (6 bases). The germline V and J ends were trimmed by 1 base and 9 bases, with 11 bases remaining between them. Germline V lookup: CDR1 SGHRS, CDR2 YFSETQ. The CDR3 covers 13 residues. CDR3 DNA: TGCGCCAGCAGCTTGTCACTAGCTGGTGAGCAGTTCTTC. Its translation: CASSLSLAGEQFF.

Judged by abundance, this clonotype is medium-sized (0.01 to 0.1%). Found in a library prepared for alpha chains, this beta chain is an off-target read, and its abundance has little meaning. The CDR3 loop reads CAWSPLTDTQYF. Here the CDR3 DNA reads TGTGCCTGGAGTCCTCTCACAGATACGCAGTATTTT. V gene TRBV30 combines with J gene TRBJ2-3; D gene ambiguous. V lost 2 bases and J 2 bases, leaving 5 bases between the germline ends. The CDR3 covers 12 residues. The germline V gene encodes CDR1 GTSNPN and CDR2 SVGIG (reference sequence).

In this sample, this clonotype turned up many times. This beta chain came through as a stray read in a library set up for alpha chains, and its size says little. The V and J genes are TRBV7-2 and TRBJ2-2, with D possibly being TRBD1 or TRBD2 (6 bases each). V lost 6 bases, J lost 5 bases, and 16 bases lay in between. The CDR3 consists of 15 residues. From germline, CDR1 is SGHTA and CDR2 FQGNSA. CDR3: CASRSEGGSTGELFF. As DNA, the CDR3 is TGTGCCAGCAGATCTGAAGGGGGGTCGACCGGGGAGCTGTTTTTT.

This clonotype counts as medium-sized. This beta chain appears as a stray read in a library generated for alpha chains; its size is not informative. The genes are TRBV5-4 and TRBJ2-7; 14 bases are a match to TRBD2. The CDR3 totals 18 residues. Germline V gene lookup returns CDR1 SGHNT and CDR2 YYREEE (reference sequence). V was pared by 5 bases and J by 0 bases, with 10 bases of the junction left unmatched. For the CDR3, the DNA is TGTGCCAGCAGACCCGGGACTAGCGGGGGACCCAGCTCCTACGAGCAGTACTTC. Protein product: CASRPGTSGGPSSYEQYF.

As regards this clonotype: Within a library made for alpha chains, this beta chain is off target, and its count is uninformative. This chain links TRBV6-2 or TRBV6-3 with TRBJ1-1; unclear D gene. V shed 5 bases and J shed 5 bases, with 12 bases lying between them. The CDR3 extends over 13 amino acids. CDR1 MNHEY and CDR2 SVGEGT come from the germline V gene. The CDR3 DNA reads TGTGCCAGCAGTCCTCTACGGGGAACTGAAGCTTTCTTT. Translated, it gives CASSPLRGTEAFF.

This clonotype was seen ten or more times. Because the library targeted alpha chains, this beta chain is an off-target read whose size means little. This chain joins TRBV20-1 and TRBJ2-3; 10 positions agree with TRBD2. V shed 6 bases, J shed 6 bases, and the junction held 9 bases outside the gene matches. CDR1 DFQATT and CDR2 SNEGSKA come from the germline V gene (reference sequence). There are 14 residues in the CDR3. CDR3: CSARASGGRDTQYF. The CDR3 DNA follows: TGCAGTGCCCGCGCTAGCGGGGGAAGGGATACGCAGTATTTT.